One sample yielded the 2 T cell receptor beta chains listed below, sequenced in a study of cytomegalovirus exposure and HLA in healthy donors. This PCR relied on a set of 60 Vbeta primers and 13 Jbeta primers. Method: immunoSEQ multiplex PCR; TCRdb's copy keeps in-frame clones and lacks some. The sample records 100,000 to 150,000 clones, less than 10% being singletons. The sequenced sample was PBMCs. Every receptor here comes from a woman in her thirties or forties in good health and CMV-seropositive.

This rearrangement joins TRBV6-5 to TRBJ2-2; TRBD2 matches at 8 bases. The CDR3 has 14 residues. V dropped 5 bases and J dropped 4; count of bases not matched to a gene: 3. The germline CDR1 and CDR2 sequences are MNHEY and SVGAGI. This chain's CDR3 is CASSRGGTTGELFF. The CDR3 nucleotides read TGTGCCAGCAGTCGGGGGGGAACCACCGGGGAGCTGTTTTTT.

This clone was seen only a few times. The genes are TRBV4-1 and TRBJ2-1, with a weak D call TRBD2 (5 bases). Trimming stripped 5 bases from V and 5 bases from J, with 10 bases between. The CDR3 sequence is 13 residues long. Per germline, CDR1 MGHRA and CDR2 YSYEKL. The CDR3 loop is CASSTPGNNEQFF. CDR3 in DNA: TGCGCCAGCAGCACCCCGGGGAACAATGAGCAGTTCTTC.